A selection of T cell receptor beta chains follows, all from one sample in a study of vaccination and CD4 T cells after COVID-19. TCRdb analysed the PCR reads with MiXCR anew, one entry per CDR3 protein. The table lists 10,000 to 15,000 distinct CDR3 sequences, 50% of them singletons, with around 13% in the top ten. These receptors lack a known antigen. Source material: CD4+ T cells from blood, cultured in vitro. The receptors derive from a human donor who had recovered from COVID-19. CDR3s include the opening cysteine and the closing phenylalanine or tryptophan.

CASSQTGPLQGVCYTF	TRBV14	TRBJ1-2
CSAWTGGRTEAFF	TRBV20-1	TRBJ1-1
CASSLAASFANEQFF	TRBV7-2	TRBJ2-1
CASSTYTF	TRBV7-9	TRBJ1-2
CASSDSYQPQHF	TRBV6-1	TRBJ1-5
CATSDPGQGTDTQYF	TRBV24-1	TRBJ2-3
CASSLMYGTPDTDTQYF	TRBV11-3	TRBJ2-3
CASSPGRGFTGELFF	TRBV27	TRBJ2-2
CSVEAPSWRGGTDTQYF	TRBV29-1	TRBJ2-3
CSASLLGRGGYTF	TRBV20-1	TRBJ1-2
CASSSPSGLSGNTIYF	TRBV7-9	TRBJ1-3
CASREGQNYGYTF	TRBV6-1	TRBJ1-2
CASTRQGTEELFF	TRBV2	TRBJ2-2
CASSPGLVPTDTQYF	TRBV7-2	TRBJ2-3
CASSFGQGASPLHF	TRBV7-2	TRBJ1-6
CASRYLAGTYEQYF	TRBV5-1	TRBJ2-7
CASSDWTGRNTEAFF	TRBV11-3	TRBJ1-1
CASSVDPGDTF	TRBV7-9	TRBJ1-2
CASSSWEGRGSPSEQYF	TRBV7-6	TRBJ2-7
CASSFRTSGGPRETQYF	TRBV6-2/TRBV6-3	TRBJ2-5
CASSLGLADRTDTQYF	TRBV7-7	TRBJ2-3
CASSITGGMHTEAFF	TRBV19	TRBJ1-1
CASSYSYTLSGNTIYF	TRBV6-5	TRBJ1-3
CASSLVWTSGFNEQFF	TRBV7-6	TRBJ2-1